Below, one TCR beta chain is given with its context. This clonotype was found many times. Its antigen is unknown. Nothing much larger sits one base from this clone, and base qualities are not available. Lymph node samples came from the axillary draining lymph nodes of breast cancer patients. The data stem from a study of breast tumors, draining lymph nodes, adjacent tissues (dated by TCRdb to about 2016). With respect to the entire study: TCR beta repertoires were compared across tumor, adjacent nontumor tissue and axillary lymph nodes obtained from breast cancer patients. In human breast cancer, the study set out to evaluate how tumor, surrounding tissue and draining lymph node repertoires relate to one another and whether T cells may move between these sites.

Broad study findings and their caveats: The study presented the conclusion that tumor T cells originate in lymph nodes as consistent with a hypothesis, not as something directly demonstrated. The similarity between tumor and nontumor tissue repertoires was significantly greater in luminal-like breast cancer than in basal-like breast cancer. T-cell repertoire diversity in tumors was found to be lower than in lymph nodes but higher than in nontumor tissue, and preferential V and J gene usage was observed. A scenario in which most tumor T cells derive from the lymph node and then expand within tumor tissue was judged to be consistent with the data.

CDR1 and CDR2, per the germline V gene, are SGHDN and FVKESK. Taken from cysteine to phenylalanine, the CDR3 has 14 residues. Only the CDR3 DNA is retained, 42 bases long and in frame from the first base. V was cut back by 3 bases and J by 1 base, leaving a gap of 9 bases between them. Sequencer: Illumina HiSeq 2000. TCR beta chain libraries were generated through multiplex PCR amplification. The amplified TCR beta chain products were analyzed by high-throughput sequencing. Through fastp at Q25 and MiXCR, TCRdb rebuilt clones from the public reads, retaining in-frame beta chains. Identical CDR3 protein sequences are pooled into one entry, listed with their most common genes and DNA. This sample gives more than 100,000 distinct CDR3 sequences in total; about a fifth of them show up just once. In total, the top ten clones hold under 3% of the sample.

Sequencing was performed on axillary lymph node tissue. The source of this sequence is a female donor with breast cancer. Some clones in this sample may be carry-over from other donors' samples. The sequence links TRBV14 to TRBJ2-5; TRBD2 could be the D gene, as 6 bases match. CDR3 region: CASSHAGLQETQYF. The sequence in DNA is TGTGCCAGCAGCCACGCGGGACTCCAAGAGACCCAGTACTTC.